Listed below are T cell receptor beta chains from one sample, sequenced in a study of cytomegalovirus exposure and HLA in healthy donors. Libraries were prepared by immunoSEQ multiplex PCR; TCRdb keeps only in-frame clonotypes and omits some of them. The repertoire holds 85,000 to 110,000 clones, more than 75% seen once, with under 13% in the top ten. The sequencing input was PBMCs. The source of these receptors is a young woman in good health and CMV-seropositive. Each CDR3 is given with its conserved first and last residue. A D gene is named only where the DNA matches it firmly. Size values are once, few and many counts, or a class for expanded clones, and some rows have none.

TRBD2	TRBJ2-7	NA	TRBV7-2	CASSRILAGGYEQYF	TGTGCCAGCAGCCGAATCCTAGCGGGGGGTTACGAGCAGTACTTC
NA	TRBJ1-2	few	TRBV5-6	CASTYVGGNGYTF	TGTGCCAGCACCTATGTGGGGGGTAATGGCTACACCTTC
TRBD1	TRBJ2-7	few	TRBV2	CASSDRGTGRYEQYF	TGTGCCAGCAGTGATCGTGGGACAGGGCGCTACGAGCAGTACTTC
NA	TRBJ1-4	few	TRBV7-9	CASSTRRGWGEKLFF	TGTGCCAGCAGCACTCGAAGGGGGTGGGGTGAAAAACTGTTTTTT
TRBD2	TRBJ2-1	once	TRBV19	CASSKGSGRGDEQFF	TGTGCCAGTAGCAAAGGGAGCGGGAGAGGCGATGAGCAGTTCTTC
NA	TRBJ2-1	NA	TRBV13	CASSLRTMAYNEQFF	TGTGCCAGCAGCTTGCGGACTATGGCCTACAATGAGCAGTTCTTC
TRBD1	TRBJ1-3	NA	TRBV7-2	CASSLPRQGRNTIYF	TGTGCCAGCAGCTTACCGAGACAGGGGCGAAACACCATATATTTT
TRBD1	TRBJ1-2	NA	TRBV30	CAWSVSRDRGGYTF	TGTGCCTGGAGTGTGTCCAGGGACAGGGGTGGCTACACCTTC
NA	TRBJ2-7	NA	TRBV7-8	CASSAQGTPSYEQYF	TGTGCCAGCAGCGCCCAGGGGACACCTTCTTACGAGCAGTACTTC
TRBD2	TRBJ2-7	NA	TRBV7-8	CASSLAGLAGGPLSYEQYF	TGTGCCAGCAGCTTAGCGGGACTAGCGGGGGGACCGCTCTCCTACGAGCAGTACTTC
NA	TRBJ2-7	NA	TRBV6-6	CASSYSGGTTLNEQYF	TGTGCCAGCAGTTACTCCGGGGGAACCACTCTAAACGAGCAGTACTTC
TRBD2	TRBJ2-5	NA	TRBV5-1	CASRSTSGEETQYF	TGCGCCAGCAGATCTACTAGCGGGGAAGAGACCCAGTACTTC
TRBD2	TRBJ2-2	NA	TRBV5-1	CASSRPGLAAASNTGELFF	TGCGCCAGCAGCCGTCCGGGACTAGCAGCCGCTTCGAACACCGGGGAGCTGTTTTTT
TRBD1	TRBJ1-6	NA	TRBV19	CATSRQGRDSPLHF	TGTGCCACTTCCCGACAGGGTCGGGATTCACCCCTCCACTTT
NA	TRBJ2-7	NA	TRBV14	CASSQVAQSSSYEQYF	TGTGCCAGCAGCCAAGTGGCACAGTCGAGCTCCTACGAGCAGTACTTC
TRBD1	TRBJ2-6	NA	TRBV28	CASSSRTGPGGANVLTF	TGTGCCAGCAGTTCCAGGACAGGGCCGGGGGGGGCCAACGTCCTGACTTTC
NA	TRBJ2-7	many	TRBV19	CASSIVLTATYEQYF	TGTGCCAGTAGTATAGTTTTAACCGCTACCTACGAGCAGTACTTC
NA	TRBJ2-7	few	TRBV6-6	CASSYSGEEQYF	TGTGCCAGCAGTTACTCCGGGGAGGAGCAGTACTTC
NA	TRBJ2-7	NA	TRBV27	CASSLGGSPYEQYF	TGTGCCAGCAGTTTAGGGGGGAGCCCCTACGAGCAGTACTTC
NA	TRBJ2-5	once	TRBV5-1	CASSLPGRETQYF	TGCGCCAGCAGCTTGCCAGGTCGGGAGACCCAGTACTTC
NA	TRBJ2-5	NA	TRBV4-1	CASSQRKLNRLIPGETQYF	TGCGCCAGCAGCCAACGAAAACTGAATAGACTTATCCCGGGGGAGACCCAGTACTTC
NA	TRBJ1-1	NA	TRBV27	CASSSDSEAFF	TGTGCCAGCAGTTCCGACAGTGAAGCTTTCTTT